This TCR beta chain was sequenced during a study of beta chain features in type 1 diabetes. Study conclusions and caveats: TCRB CDR3 length was moderately but significantly reduced in all four CD4+ subsets of Type 1 diabetes patients.

Every sorted population was more than 98% pure. To note about this clone: Its antigen is unknown.

Investigators reverse transcribed all isolated RNA, so they sequenced expressed TCRB transcripts. Assay: immunoSEQ multiplex PCR; the TCRdb copy retains only in-frame clones and omits some. The table lists 200,000 to 250,000 clones, 16% of them singletons. The sequenced sample consisted of naive CD4+ T cells from blood. This TCR derives from a man aged 25 to 40 with type 1 diabetes.

CDR3 amino acids: CAWSVRSYEQYF. The CDR3 DNA is TGTGCCTGGAGTGTACGGTCCTACGAGCAGTACTTC. The rearrangement links TRBV30 to TRBJ2-7; no clear D. V lost 0 bases to trimming and J lost 1 base, with 4 bases between them. CDR3 size: 12 residues. Looked up from germline, CDR1 is GTSNPN and CDR2 is SVGIG (reference sequence).